This TCR beta chain was obtained from a study of T-cell reconstitution after alpha-beta-depleted transplantation in children. The length of the CDR3 is 15 residues. The V gene's germline CDR1 is DFQATT and CDR2 SNEGSKA (reference sequence). The V end was cut by 1 base, the J end by 0 bases, with 10 bases between. This clonotype showed up many times. What it binds is not known. The library targeted TCRbeta and was prepared with unique molecular identifiers. MiXCR, applied by TCRdb to the PCR reads, yields one record per CDR3 protein. The data contain over 200,000 distinct CDR3 sequences, roughly 11% of them seen just once; the ten biggest clones take up 25% to 30%. Study observations and caveats: About two months after transplant, alpha-beta T cells reportedly came from several hundred expanded graft clones. For some patients, TCRbeta diversity was high at day 60 because of recipient T cells and thymic progenitors that survived.

The starting material was PBMCs, obtained before TCRalphabeta/CD19-depleted stem cell transplant. The TCR originated in a child younger than two with acute myeloid leukemia, due to receive a stem cell transplant. V usage is TRBV20-1 and J usage is TRBJ2-4; D not resolved. CDR3 sequence reads: CSARGPTIAKNIQYF. For the CDR3, the DNA is TGCAGTGCTAGAGGACCGACCATAGCCAAAAACATTCAGTACTTC.